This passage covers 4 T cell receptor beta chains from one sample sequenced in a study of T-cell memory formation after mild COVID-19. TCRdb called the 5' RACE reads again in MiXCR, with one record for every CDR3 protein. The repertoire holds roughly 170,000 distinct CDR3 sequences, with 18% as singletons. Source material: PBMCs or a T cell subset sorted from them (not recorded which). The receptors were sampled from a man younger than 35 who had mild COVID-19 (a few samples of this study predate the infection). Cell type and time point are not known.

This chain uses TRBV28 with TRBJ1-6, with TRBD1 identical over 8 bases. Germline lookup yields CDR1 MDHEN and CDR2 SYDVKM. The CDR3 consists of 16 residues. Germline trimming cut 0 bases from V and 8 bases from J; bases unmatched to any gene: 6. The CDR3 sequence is CASSLWARGQDSPLHF. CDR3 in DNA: TGTGCCAGCAGTTTATGGGCCAGGGGGCAGGATTCACCCCTCCACTTT.

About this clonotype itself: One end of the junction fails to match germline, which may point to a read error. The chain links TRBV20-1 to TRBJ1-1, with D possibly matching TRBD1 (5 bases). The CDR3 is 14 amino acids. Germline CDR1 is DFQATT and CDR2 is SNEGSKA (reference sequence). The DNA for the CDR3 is TGCAGGGCTAGAGATCCCGGGGCGAGGACTGAAGCTTTCTTT. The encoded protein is CRARDPGARTEAFF.

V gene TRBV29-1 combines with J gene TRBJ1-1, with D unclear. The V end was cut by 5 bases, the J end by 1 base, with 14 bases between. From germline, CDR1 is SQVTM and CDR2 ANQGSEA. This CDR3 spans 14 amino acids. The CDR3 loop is CSVRQFEQNTEAFF. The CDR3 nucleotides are TGCAGCGTTCGCCAGTTCGAACAGAACACTGAAGCTTTCTTT. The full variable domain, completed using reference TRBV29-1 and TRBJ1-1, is SAVISQKPSRDICQRGTSLTIQCQVDSQVTMMFWYRQQPGQSLTLIATANQGSEATYESGFVIDKFPISRPNLTFSTLTVSNMSPEDSSIYLCSVRQFEQNTEAFFGQGTRLTVV.

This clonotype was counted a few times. CDR3 DNA sequence: TGTGCCAGCAGTTTATGGTTGGGACAGGAGACCCAGTACTTC. Protein product: CASSLWLGQETQYF. The chain couples TRBV27 to TRBJ2-5; TRBD1 matches 7 bases. The CDR3 has 14 residues. Germline CDR1 is MNHEY and CDR2 is SMNVEV (reference sequence). With V trimmed by 1 base and J by 5 bases, 4 bases remained unmatched.